What follows describes a single TCR beta chain. V was pared by 4 bases and J by 3 bases, with 22 bases between. The CDR3 contains 16 residues. Germline V gene data show CDR1 as SQVTM and CDR2 as ANQGSEA. A sample-barcoded 5' primer and a J-beta primer mix were used in a second PCR of about 6 to 11 cycles. Each CDR3 protein is one row after TCRdb ran MiXCR on the 5' RACE reads. This sample has over 1,200,000 distinct CDR3 sequences; around 55% occur once, and the top ten carry approximately 7%. This entry belongs to a study of blood T cells in healthy people across ages. The origin of this receptor is a man aged 18 to 29 in good health. Material: blood. The rearrangement joins TRBV29-1 to TRBJ2-7; D is unclear. The CDR3: CSVGGVLGRQDYEQYF. CDR3 sequence (DNA): TGCAGCGTTGGGGGTGTGCTAGGACGACAAGACTACGAGCAGTACTTC.